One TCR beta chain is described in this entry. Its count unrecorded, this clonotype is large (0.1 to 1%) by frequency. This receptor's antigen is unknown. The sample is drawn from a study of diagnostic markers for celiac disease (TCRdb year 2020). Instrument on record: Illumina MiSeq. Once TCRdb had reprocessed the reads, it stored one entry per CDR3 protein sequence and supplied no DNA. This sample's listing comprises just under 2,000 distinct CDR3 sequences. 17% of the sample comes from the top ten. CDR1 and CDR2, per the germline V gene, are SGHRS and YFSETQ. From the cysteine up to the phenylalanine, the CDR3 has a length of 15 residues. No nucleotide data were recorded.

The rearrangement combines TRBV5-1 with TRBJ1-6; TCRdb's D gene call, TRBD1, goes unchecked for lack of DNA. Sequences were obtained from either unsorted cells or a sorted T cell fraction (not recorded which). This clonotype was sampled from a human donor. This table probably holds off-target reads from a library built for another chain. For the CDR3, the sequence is CASNHEGGDNSPLHF.